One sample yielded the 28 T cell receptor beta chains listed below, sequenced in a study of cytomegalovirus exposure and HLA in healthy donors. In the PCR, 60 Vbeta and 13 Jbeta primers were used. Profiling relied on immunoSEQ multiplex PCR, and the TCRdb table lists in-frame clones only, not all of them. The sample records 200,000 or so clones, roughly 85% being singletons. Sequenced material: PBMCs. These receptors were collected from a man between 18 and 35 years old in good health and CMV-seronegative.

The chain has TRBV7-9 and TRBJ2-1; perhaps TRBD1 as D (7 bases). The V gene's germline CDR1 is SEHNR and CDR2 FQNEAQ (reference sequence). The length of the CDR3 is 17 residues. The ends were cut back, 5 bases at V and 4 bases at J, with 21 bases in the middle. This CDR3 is CASSPSHSQGGYNEQFF. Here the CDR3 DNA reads TGTGCCAGCAGCCCTAGCCATTCTCAGGGGGGATACAATGAGCAGTTCTTC. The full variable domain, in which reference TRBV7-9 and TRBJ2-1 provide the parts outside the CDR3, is DTGVSQNPRHKITKRGQNVTFRCDPISEHNRLYWYRQTLGQGPEFLTYFQNEAQLEKSRLLSDRFSAERPKGSFSTLEIQRTEQGDSAMYLCASSPSHSQGGYNEQFFGPGTRLTVL.

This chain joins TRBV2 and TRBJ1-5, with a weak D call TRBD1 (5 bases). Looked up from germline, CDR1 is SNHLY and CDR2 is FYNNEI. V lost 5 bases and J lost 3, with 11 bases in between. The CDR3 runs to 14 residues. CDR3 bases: TGTGCCAGCAGTTCACAGGTTAACAATCAGCCCCAGCATTTT. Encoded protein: CASSSQVNNQPQHF.

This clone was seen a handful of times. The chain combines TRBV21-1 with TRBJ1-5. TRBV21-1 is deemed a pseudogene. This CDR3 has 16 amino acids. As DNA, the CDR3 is TGTGCCAGCAGCAAAGTGGAGATCCAAGAGAATCAGCCCCAGCATTTT. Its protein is CASSKVEIQENQPQHF.

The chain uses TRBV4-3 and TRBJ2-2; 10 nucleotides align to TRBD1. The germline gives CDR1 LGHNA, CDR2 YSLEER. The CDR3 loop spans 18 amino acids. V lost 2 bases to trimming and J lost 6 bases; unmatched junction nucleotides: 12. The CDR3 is CASSQTPGQGGYSGELFF. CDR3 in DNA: TGCGCCAGCAGCCAAACTCCCGGACAGGGGGGGTACTCCGGGGAGCTGTTTTTT.

CDR3: CASSQDGRGSATEAFF. The CDR3 DNA is TGCGCCAGCAGCCAAGACGGTAGGGGGTCGGCCACTGAAGCTTTCTTT. The chain uses TRBV4-3 and TRBJ1-1; possibly TRBD1 for D (6 bases). The CDR3 spans 16 residues. Germline CDR1 reads LGHNA; CDR2 reads YSLEER. V shed 0 bases and J shed 4 bases, with 15 bases lying between them.

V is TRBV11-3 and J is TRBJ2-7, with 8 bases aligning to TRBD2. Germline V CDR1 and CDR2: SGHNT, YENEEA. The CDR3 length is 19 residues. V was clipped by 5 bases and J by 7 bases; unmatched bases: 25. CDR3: CASSATRYVRGGELYEQYF. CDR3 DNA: TGTGCCAGCAGCGCCACCAGGTATGTTCGGGGGGGGGAGTTATATGAGCAGTACTTC.

CDR3 sequence: CASSLEPQGKDSPLHF. As DNA, the CDR3 is TGTGCCAGCAGCTTGGAGCCTCAGGGTAAGGATTCACCCCTCCACTTT. The rearrangement uses TRBV5-5 and TRBJ1-6; D may be TRBD1 (5 bases). Germline CDR1 and CDR2: SGHKS and YYEKEE (reference sequence). Trimming took 0 bases from V and 8 from J, leaving 15 bases between them. This CDR3 has 16 amino acids.

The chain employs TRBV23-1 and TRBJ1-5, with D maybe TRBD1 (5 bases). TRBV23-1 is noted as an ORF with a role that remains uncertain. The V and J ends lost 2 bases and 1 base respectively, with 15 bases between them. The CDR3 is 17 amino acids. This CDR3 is CASSQGVGWGSNQPQHF. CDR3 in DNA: TGCGCCAGCAGTCAAGGAGTGGGGTGGGGCAGCAATCAGCCCCAGCATTTT.

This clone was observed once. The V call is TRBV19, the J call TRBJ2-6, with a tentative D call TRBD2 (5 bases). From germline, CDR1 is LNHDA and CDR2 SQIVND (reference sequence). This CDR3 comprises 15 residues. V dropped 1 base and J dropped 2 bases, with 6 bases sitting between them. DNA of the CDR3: TGTGCCAGTAGTATAGGGGGAGCTGGGGCCAACGTCCTGACTTTC. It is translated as CASSIGGAGANVLTF.

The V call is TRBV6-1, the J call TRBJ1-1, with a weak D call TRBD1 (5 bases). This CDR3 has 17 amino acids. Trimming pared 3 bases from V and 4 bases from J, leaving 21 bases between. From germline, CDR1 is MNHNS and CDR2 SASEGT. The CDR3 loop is CASSELRGLLMGTEAFF. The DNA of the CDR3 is TGTGCCAGCAGTGAGTTAAGGGGACTTCTAATGGGCACTGAAGCTTTCTTT.

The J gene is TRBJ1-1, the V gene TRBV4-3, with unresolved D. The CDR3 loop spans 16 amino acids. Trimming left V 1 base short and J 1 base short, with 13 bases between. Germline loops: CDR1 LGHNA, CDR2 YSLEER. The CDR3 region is CASSQVRAGKNTEAFF. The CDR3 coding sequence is TGCGCCAGCAGCCAAGTTAGGGCCGGGAAGAACACTGAAGCTTTCTTT.

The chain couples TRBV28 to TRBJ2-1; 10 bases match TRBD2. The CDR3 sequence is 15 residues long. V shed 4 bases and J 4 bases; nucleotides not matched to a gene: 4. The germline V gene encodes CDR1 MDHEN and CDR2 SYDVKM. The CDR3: CASSSPSGSYNEQFF. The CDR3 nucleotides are TGTGCCAGCAGTTCTCCTAGCGGGAGTTACAATGAGCAGTTCTTC.

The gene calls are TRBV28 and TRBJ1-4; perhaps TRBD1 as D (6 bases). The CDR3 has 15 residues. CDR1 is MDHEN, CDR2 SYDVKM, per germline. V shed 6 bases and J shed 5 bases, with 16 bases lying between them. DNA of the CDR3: TGTGCCAGCAGACAACCACAGGGTTCGAATGAAAAACTGTTTTTT. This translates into CASRQPQGSNEKLFF.

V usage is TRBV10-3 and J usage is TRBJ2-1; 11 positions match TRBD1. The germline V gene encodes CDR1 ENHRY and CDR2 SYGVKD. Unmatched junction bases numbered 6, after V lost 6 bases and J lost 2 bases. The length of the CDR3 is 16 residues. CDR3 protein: CAIRFGQGAAYNEQFF. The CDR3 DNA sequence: TGTGCCATCAGATTCGGACAGGGGGCCGCCTACAATGAGCAGTTCTTC.

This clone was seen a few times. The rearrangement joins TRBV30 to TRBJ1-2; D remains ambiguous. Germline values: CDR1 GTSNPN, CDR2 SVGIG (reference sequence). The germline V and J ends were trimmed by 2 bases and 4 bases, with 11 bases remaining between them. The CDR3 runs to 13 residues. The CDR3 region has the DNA TGTGCCTGGAGTCAGGCGAGCGGCTATGGCTACACCTTC. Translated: CAWSQASGYGYTF.

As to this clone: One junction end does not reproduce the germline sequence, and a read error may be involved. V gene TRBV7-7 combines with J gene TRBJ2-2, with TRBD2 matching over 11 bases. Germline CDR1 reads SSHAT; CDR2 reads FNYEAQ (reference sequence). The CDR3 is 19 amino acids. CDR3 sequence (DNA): TGTGCTAGCAGCTTATCTCTAGCGGGAGGAAGAATAAACACCGGGGAGCTGTTTTTT. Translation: CASSLSLAGGRINTGELFF.

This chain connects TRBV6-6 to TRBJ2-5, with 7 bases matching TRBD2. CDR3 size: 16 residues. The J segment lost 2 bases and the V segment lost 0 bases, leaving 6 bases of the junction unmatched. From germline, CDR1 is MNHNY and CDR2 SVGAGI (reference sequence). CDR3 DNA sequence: TGTGCCAGCAGTTACTCGGGGAGGGGAAGTCAAGAGACCCAGTACTTC. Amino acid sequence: CASSYSGRGSQETQYF.

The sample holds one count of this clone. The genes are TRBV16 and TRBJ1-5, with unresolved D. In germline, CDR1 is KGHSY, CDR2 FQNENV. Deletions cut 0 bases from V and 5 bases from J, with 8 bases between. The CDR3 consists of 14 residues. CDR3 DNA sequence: TGTGCCAGCAGCCAATCGAGCCGGGATCAGCCCCAGCATTTT. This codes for CASSQSSRDQPQHF.

The CDR3 DNA is TGTGCCAGCGGGGGGAACATTCAGTACTTC. It yields the protein CASGGNIQYF. The J gene is TRBJ2-4, the V gene TRBV5-8; possible D gene TRBD2, 6 bases. V gave up 7 bases and J gave up 7 bases, with 6 bases separating them. Germline V gene sequence: CDR1 SGHTS, CDR2 YDEGEE. The CDR3 is 10 residues long.

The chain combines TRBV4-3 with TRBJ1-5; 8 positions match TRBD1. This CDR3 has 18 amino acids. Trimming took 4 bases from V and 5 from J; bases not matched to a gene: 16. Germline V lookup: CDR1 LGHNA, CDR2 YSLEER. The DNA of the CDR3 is TGCGCCAGCAGCCGGAGCCCACAGCGACAGGGGCAGGATCAGCCCCAGCATTTT. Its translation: CASSRSPQRQGQDQPQHF.

CDR3 coding DNA: TGCGCCAGCAGCACCTTTCCGGGAGCGGGGAGCACAGATACGCAGTATTTT. Its protein is CASSTFPGAGSTDTQYF. This chain links TRBV5-1 with TRBJ2-3; 7 bases align to TRBD2. V lost 4 bases, J lost 0 bases, and 11 bases stayed unmatched. The CDR3 is 17 amino acids. The V gene's germline CDR1 is SGHRS and CDR2 YFSETQ. The whole variable domain, remainder taken from reference TRBV5-1 and TRBJ2-3, is KAGVTQTPRYLIKTRGQQVTLSCSPISGHRSVSWYQQTPGQGLQFLFEYFSETQRNKGNFPGRFSGRQFSNSRSEMNVSTLELGDSALYLCASSTFPGAGSTDTQYFGPGTRLTVL.

DNA for the CDR3: TGTGCCAGCAGTGAAGCCGCGGGGGGAGATACGCAGTATTTT. This sequence encodes CASSEAAGGDTQYF. The chain couples TRBV6-1 to TRBJ2-3; 8 positions agree with TRBD2. Germline V gene sequence: CDR1 MNHNS, CDR2 SASEGT. V shed 0 bases, J shed 5 bases, and the junction held 1 base outside the gene matches. This CDR3 region has 14 residues.

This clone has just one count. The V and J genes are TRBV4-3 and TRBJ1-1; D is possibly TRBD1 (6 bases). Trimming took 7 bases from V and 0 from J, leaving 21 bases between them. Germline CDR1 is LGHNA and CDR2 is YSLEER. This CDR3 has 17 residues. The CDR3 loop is CASTPHPRGGLNTEAFF. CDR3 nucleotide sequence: TGCGCCAGCACCCCACACCCCCGGGGGGGCCTGAACACTGAAGCTTTCTTT.

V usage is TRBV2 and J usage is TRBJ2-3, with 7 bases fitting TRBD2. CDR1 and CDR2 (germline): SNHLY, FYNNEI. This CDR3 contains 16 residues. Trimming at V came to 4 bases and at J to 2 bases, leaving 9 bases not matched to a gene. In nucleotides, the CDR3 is TGTGCCAGCAGTGGGGACTACTTACCCTCCACAGATACGCAGTATTTT. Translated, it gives CASSGDYLPSTDTQYF.

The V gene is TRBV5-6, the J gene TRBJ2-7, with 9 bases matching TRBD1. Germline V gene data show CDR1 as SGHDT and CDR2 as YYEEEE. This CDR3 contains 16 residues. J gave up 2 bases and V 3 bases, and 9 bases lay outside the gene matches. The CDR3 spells CASSWPSGTGTYEQYF. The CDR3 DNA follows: TGTGCCAGCAGCTGGCCTTCCGGGACAGGGACCTACGAGCAGTACTTC. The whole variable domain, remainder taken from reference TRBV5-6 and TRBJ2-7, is DAGVTQSPTHLIKTRGQQVTLRCSPKSGHDTVSWYQQALGQGPQFIFQYYEEEERQRGNFPDRFSGHQFPNYSSELNVNALLLGDSALYLCASSWPSGTGTYEQYFGPGTRLTVT.

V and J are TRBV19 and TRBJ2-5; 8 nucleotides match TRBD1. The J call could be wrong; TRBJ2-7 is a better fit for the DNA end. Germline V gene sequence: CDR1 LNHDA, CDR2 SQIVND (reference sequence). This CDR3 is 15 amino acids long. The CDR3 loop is CASRLQGEGTYEQYF. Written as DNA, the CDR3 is TGTGCCAGTAGACTACAGGGGGAAGGGACCTACGAGCAGTACTTC.

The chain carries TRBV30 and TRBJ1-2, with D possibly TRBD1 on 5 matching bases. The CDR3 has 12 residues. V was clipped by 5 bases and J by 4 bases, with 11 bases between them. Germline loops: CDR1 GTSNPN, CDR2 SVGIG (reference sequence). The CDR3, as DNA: TGTGCCTGGGACGGTAGGGGCTATGGCTACACCTTC. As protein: CAWDGRGYGYTF.

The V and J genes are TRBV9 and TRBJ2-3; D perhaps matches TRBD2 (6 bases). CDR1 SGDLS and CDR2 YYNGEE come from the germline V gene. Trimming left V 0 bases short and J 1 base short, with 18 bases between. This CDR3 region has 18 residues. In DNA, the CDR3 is TGTGCCAGCAGCGTAGCCCACCCGGGACTTGCGGGCACAGATACGCAGTATTTT. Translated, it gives CASSVAHPGLAGTDTQYF. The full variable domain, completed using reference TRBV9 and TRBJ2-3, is DSGVTQTPKHLITATGQRVTLRCSPRSGDLSVYWYQQSLDQGLQFLIQYYNGEERAKGNILERFSAQQFPDLHSELNLSSLELGDSALYFCASSVAHPGLAGTDTQYFGPGTRLTVL.